This TCR beta chain was captured by sequencing in a study of Ad26.COV2.S vaccination and SARS-CoV-2 variants. About the study: Ad26.COV2.S given intramuscularly, once or twice 56 days apart.

Assay: immunoSEQ multiplex PCR; the TCRdb copy retains only in-frame clones and omits some. This sample has fewer than 800,000 clones, with roughly 90% found just once. Study results and caveats: In vaccinated individuals, spike-specific CD8+ and CD4+ T cell responses reportedly displayed substantial breadth. Among vaccine recipients, spike-specific TCR breadth exceeded that of placebo recipients.

Treatment: some 20 received Ad26.COV2.S at low or high dose, single or two shots; about five received placebo; per-sample allocation not given. The samples were gathered on day 63 after the first injection of vaccine or placebo. For this clone: The antigen remains unidentified.

Looked up from germline, CDR1 is MNHEY and CDR2 is SVGEGT. CDR3 length: 14 residues. V dropped 2 bases and J dropped 3; count of bases not matched to a gene: 1. The V gene is TRBV6-2 or TRBV6-3, the J gene TRBJ2-7; 10 positions match TRBD2. The sequencing here drew on peripheral blood, taken in a trial of Ad26.COV2.S vaccine versus placebo. This TCR was recovered from a person aged 18-65 years who received the Ad26.COV2.S COVID-19 vaccine or a placebo. CDR3 coding DNA: TGTGCCAGCAGTTACCCTAGCGGGGGCTACGAGCAGTACTTC. Its translation is CASSYPSGGYEQYF.